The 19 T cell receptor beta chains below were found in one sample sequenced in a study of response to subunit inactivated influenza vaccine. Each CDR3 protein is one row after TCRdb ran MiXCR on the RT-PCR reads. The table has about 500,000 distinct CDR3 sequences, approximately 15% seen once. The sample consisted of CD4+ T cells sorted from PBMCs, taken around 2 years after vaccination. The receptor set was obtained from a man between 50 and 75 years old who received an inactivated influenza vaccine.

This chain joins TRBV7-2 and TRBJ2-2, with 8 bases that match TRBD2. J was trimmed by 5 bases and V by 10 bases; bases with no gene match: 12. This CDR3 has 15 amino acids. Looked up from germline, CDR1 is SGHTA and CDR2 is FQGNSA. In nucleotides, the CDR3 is TGTGCCATAGGGCTAGCGGGCGCGGGTACCGGGGAGCTGTTTTTT. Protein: CAIGLAGAGTGELFF.

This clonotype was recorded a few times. CDR3 nucleotide sequence: TGTGCCAGCAGTTTAGGTCTTTTCCAAGAGACCCAGTACTTC. Translating it yields CASSLGLFQETQYF. The chain couples TRBV12-3 or TRBV12-4 to TRBJ2-5; no reliable D call. V dropped 1 base and J dropped 1 base, with 7 bases sitting between them. The CDR3 extends over 14 amino acids.

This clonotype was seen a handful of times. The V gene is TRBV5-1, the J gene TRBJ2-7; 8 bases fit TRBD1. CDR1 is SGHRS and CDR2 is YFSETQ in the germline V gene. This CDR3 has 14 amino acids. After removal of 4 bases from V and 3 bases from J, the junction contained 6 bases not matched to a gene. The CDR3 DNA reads TGCGCCAGCAGCCAGGGTACAGGGGGCTACGAGCAGTACTTC. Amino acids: CASSQGTGGYEQYF.

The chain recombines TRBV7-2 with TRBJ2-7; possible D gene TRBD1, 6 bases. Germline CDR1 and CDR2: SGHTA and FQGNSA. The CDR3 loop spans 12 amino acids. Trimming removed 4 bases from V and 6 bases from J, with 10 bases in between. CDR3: CASSSGVGEQYF. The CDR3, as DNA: TGTGCCAGCAGCTCAGGGGTTGGCGAGCAGTACTTC.

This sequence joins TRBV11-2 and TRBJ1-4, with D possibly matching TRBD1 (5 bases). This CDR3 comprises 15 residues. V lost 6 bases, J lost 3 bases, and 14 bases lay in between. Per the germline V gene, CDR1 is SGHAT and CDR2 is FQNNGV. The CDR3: CASSSRDKANEKLFF. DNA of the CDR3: TGTGCCAGCAGTTCCAGGGATAAGGCTAATGAAAAACTGTTTTTT.

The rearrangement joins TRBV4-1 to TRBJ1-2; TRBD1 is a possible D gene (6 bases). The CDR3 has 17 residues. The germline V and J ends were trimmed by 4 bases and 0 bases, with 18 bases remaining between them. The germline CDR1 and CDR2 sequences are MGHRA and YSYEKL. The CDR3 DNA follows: TGCGCCAGCAGCCCATCAAGGGGGATTAGGGCTAACTATGGCTACACCTTC. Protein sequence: CASSPSRGIRANYGYTF.

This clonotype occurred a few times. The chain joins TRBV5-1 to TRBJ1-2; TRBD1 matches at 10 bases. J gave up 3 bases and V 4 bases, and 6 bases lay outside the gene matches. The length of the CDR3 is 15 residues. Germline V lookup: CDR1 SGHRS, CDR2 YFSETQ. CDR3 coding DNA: TGCGCCAGCAGCACCGGACAGGGGGTCGACTATGGCTACACCTTC. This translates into CASSTGQGVDYGYTF.

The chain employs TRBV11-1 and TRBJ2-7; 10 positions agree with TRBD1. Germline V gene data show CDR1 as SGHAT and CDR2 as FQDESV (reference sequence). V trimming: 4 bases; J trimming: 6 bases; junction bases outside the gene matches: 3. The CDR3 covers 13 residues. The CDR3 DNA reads TGTGCCAGCAGCTATGGGGACAGGGGCGAGCAGTACTTC. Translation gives CASSYGDRGEQYF.

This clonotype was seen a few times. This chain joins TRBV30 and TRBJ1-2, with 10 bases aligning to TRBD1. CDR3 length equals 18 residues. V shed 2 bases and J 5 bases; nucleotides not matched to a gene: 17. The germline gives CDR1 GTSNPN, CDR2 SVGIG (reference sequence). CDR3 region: CAWSRQGGDRGLGYGYTF. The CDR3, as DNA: TGTGCCTGGAGTAGACAGGGGGGCGACAGGGGGCTAGGGTATGGCTACACCTTC. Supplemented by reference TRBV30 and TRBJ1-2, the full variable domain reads SQTIHQWPATLVQPVGSPLSLECTVEGTSNPNLYWYRQAAGRGLQLLFYSVGIGQISSEVPQNLSASRPQDRQFILSSKKLLLSDSGFYLCAWSRQGGDRGLGYGYTFGSGTRLTVV.

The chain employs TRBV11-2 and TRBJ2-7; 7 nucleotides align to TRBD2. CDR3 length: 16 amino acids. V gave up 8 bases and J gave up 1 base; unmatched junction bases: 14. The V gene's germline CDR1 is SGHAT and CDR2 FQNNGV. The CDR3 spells CASSSALREISYEQYF. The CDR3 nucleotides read TGTGCCAGCTCCTCAGCCCTGCGGGAGATATCCTACGAGCAGTACTTC. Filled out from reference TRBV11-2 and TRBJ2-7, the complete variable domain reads EAGVAQSPRYKIIEKRQSVAFWCNPISGHATLYWYQQILGQGPKLLIQFQNNGVVDDSQLPKDRFSAERLKGVDSTLKIQPAKLEDSAVYLCASSSALREISYEQYFGPGTRLTVT.

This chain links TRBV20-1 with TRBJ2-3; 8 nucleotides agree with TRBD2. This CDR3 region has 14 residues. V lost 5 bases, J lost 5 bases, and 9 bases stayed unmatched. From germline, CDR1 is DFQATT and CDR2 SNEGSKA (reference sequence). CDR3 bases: TGCAGTGCTGAAGCGGGAGATCGGGGAGATACGCAGTATTTT. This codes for CSAEAGDRGDTQYF.

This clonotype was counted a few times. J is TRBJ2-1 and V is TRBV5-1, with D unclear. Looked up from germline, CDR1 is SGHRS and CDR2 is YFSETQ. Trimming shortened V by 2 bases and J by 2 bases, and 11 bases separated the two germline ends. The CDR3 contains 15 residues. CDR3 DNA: TGCGCCAGCAGCTTAATCAGCGAGACCTACAATGAGCAGTTCTTC. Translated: CASSLISETYNEQFF.

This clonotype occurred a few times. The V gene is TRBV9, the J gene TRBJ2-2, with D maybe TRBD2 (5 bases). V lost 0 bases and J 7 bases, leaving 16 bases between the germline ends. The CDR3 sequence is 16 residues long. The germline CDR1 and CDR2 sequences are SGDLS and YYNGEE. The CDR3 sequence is CASSVEGSGNHGELFF. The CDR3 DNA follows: TGTGCCAGCAGCGTAGAGGGTTCGGGGAATCACGGGGAGCTGTTTTTT.

CDR3 region: CASSPRASTSSFYEQYF. The CDR3 region has the DNA TGTGCCAGCTCACCCCGAGCGTCTACTAGTTCTTTCTACGAGCAGTACTTC. The V and J genes are TRBV18 and TRBJ2-7, with D possibly being TRBD2 (5 bases). Germline V CDR1 and CDR2: KGHSH, LQKENI. The V end was cut by 3 bases, the J end by 3 bases, with 21 bases between. CDR3 length: 17 residues.

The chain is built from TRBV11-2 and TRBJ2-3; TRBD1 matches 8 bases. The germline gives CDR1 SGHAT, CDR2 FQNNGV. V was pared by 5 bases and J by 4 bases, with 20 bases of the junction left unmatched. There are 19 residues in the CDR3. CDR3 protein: CASSTKSPGGSTVSDTQYF. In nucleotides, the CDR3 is TGTGCCAGCAGCACAAAGTCACCAGGGGGCTCGACTGTTTCAGATACGCAGTATTTT. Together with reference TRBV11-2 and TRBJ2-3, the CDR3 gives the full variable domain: EAGVAQSPRYKIIEKRQSVAFWCNPISGHATLYWYQQILGQGPKLLIQFQNNGVVDDSQLPKDRFSAERLKGVDSTLKIQPAKLEDSAVYLCASSTKSPGGSTVSDTQYFGPGTRLTVL.

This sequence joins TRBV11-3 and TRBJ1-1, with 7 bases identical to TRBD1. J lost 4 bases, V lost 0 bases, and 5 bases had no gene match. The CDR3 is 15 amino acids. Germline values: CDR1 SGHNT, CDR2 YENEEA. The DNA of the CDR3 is TGTGCCAGCAGCTTAGAAGGGGGCACGGGCACTGAAGCTTTCTTT. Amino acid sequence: CASSLEGGTGTEAFF.

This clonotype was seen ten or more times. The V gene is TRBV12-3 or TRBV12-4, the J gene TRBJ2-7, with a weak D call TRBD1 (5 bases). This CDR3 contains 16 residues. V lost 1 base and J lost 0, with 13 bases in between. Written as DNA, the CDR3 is TGTGCCAGCAGTTTAGGGCAGGGATTGATCTCCTACGAGCAGTACTTC. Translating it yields CASSLGQGLISYEQYF.

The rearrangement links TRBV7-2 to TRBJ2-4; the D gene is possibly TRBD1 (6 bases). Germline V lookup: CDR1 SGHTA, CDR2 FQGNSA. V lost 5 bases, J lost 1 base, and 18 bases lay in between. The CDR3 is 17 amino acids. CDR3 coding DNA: TGTGCCAGCAGCCTAGGTGCCCCAGGGGAGGCCAAAAACATTCAGTACTTC. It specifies CASSLGAPGEAKNIQYF.

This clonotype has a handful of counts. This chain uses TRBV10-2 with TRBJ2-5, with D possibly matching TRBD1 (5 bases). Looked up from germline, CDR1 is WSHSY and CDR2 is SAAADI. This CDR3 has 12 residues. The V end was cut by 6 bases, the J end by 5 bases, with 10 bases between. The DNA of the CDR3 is TGCGCCAGCAGGGACATAGGGGAGACCCAGTACTTC. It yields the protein CASRDIGETQYF.